The clone carrying this T cell receptor beta chain has just a few counts. The data belong to a study of blood T cells in healthy people across ages. A sample-barcoded 5' primer and a J-beta primer mix were used in a second PCR of roughly 6 to 11 cycles. TCRdb redid the calling of the 5' RACE reads with MiXCR, one entry per CDR3 protein. The sample shows just under 550,000 distinct CDR3 sequences, 24% of them seen only once. V lost 5 bases and J 2 bases, leaving 10 bases between the germline ends. Germline V gene data show CDR1 as SGHTA and CDR2 as FQGNSA. The CDR3 sequence is 13 residues long. These data were likewise used in another study, on T cells of mothers and their children.

The sequenced material came from blood. The receptor's source is a boy aged 5 to 17 in good health. The chain joins TRBV7-2 to TRBJ2-7, with a tentative D call TRBD1 (5 bases). The DNA of the CDR3 is TGTGCCAGCAGCCCCAGGGTGACCTACGAGCAGTACTTC. The encoded protein is CASSPRVTYEQYF. Looking up the rest from reference TRBV7-2 and TRBJ2-7 gives the full variable domain: GAGVSQSPSNKVTEKGKDVELRCDPISGHTALYWYRQSLGQGLEFLIYFQGNSAPDKSGLPSDRFSAERTGGSVSTLTIQRTQQEDSAVYLCASSPRVTYEQYFGPGTRLTVT.